The present T cell receptor beta chain was sequenced within a study of radiotherapy plus CTLA-4 blockade in lung cancer. Assay: immunoSEQ multiplex PCR; the TCRdb copy retains only in-frame clones and omits some. The sample includes around 30,000 clones, roughly 70% of them seen just once. V shed 0 bases and J shed 15 bases, with 12 bases lying between them. CDR3 length equals 12 residues. The germline gives CDR1 LNHDA, CDR2 SQIVND (reference sequence). This receptor was identified in a human donor with non-small cell lung cancer who had stable disease on radiotherapy plus ipilimumab. The specimen comprised peripheral blood, sampled from a patient treated with radiotherapy plus ipilimumab. V usage is TRBV19 and J usage is TRBJ2-1; weak D call: TRBD2 (6 bases). The DNA for the CDR3 is TGTGCCAGTAGTATAGAATCGGGACTCCTGTTCTTC. Its translation is CASSIESGLLFF.